The rows below give T cell receptor beta chains drawn from one sample of a study of vaccination and CD4 T cells after COVID-19. TCRdb reanalysed the PCR reads using MiXCR and keeps one entry per CDR3 protein. The sample has about 20,000 distinct CDR3 sequences, 53% seen once. No antigen has been assigned to these receptors. The sample here was CD4+ T cells from blood, cultured in vitro, taken before SARS-CoV-2 vaccination. These receptor sequences come from a human donor who had recovered from COVID-19. Each CDR3 is given with its conserved first and last residue. A D gene is named only where the DNA matches it firmly. Where a row states a size, it is once, few, many or the class of an expanded clone; other rows omit it.

TRBJ1-5 | NA | TRBD1 | TRBV6-2/TRBV6-3 | TGTGCCAGCAGCCACCCGACAGGGAAATGGGGTCAGCCCCAGCATTTT | CASSHPTGKWGQPQHF
TRBJ1-1 | few | TRBD1 | TRBV20-1 | TGCAGTGCTAGAGTCCCCCGGACAGGTTTATTCCAGAACACTGAAGCTTTCTTT | CSARVPRTGLFQNTEAFF
TRBJ1-1 | NA | NA | TRBV20-1 | TGCAGTGCTGGCCGGGGCCCGACCATGGCCGCTTTCTTT | CSAGRGPTMAAFF
TRBJ1-4 | NA | NA | TRBV6-1 | TGTGCCAGCAGCAGGACTGTTGAAAAACTGTTTTTT | CASSRTVEKLFF
TRBJ2-1 | once | TRBD1 | TRBV20-1 | TGCAGTGGGGACAGGGGCTCCTACAATGAGCAGTTCTTC | CSGDRGSYNEQFF
TRBJ1-2 | NA | NA | TRBV20-1 | TGCAGTGCTAGAGATATTAACAGAAACTATGGCTACACCTTC | CSARDINRNYGYTF
TRBJ2-3 | NA | NA | TRBV7-2 | TGTGCCAGCAGCTTAGGCAGGGTATCGCAGTATTTT | CASSLGRVSQYF
TRBJ1-1 | few | TRBD1 | TRBV7-2 | TGTGCCAGCAGCCCGGACAGGGGAGGGTGGGCTGAAGCTTTCTTT | CASSPDRGGWAEAFF
TRBJ1-6 | NA | NA | TRBV11-2 | TGTGCCAGCAGCTTAGGGGGCAGGACCAGCTCCTATAATTCACCCCTCCACTTT | CASSLGGRTSSYNSPLHF
TRBJ2-7 | NA | TRBD1 | TRBV24-1 | TGTGCCACCAAAGGAGGACAGGGGTCCGACGAGCAGTACTTC | CATKGGQGSDEQYF